Listed below are T cell receptor beta chains from one sample, sequenced in a study of T cells in Graves' hyperthyroidism and ophthalmopathy. One entry per CDR3 protein results from TCRdb running MiXCR on the multiplex PCR reads. The table lists 150,000 or so distinct CDR3 sequences, about 20% of them singletons. The material sequenced was blood. The receptors derive from a woman in her 50s with Graves' hyperthyroidism that later progressed to Graves' ophthalmopathy. The CDR3 runs from the conserved cysteine through the conserved F or W. A D gene is named only where the DNA matches it firmly. The size entry is marked missing in some rows and otherwise reads once, few, many or a size class.

TRBV30	many	TRBJ2-7	TRBD1	TGTGCCTGGAGTAATCCGGGACAGGGTATTGGCGAGCAGTACTTC	CAWSNPGQGIGEQYF
TRBV5-1	few	TRBJ1-3	TRBD1	TGCGCCAGCAGCTTGGCGGGGACAGGGAGCTCTGGAAACACCATATATTTT	CASSLAGTGSSGNTIYF
TRBV20-1	many	TRBJ1-6	.	TGCAGTGCCGCCGATGTGAGCTCCTATAATTCACCCCTCCACTTT	CSAADVSSYNSPLHF
TRBV2	many	TRBJ2-1	.	TGTGCCAGCCACAGGGAAGTCAATGAGCAGTTCTTC	CASHREVNEQFF
TRBV11-2	few	TRBJ2-5	.	TGTGCCAGCAACTTAGAACGGCTCCAAGAGACCCAGTACTTC	CASNLERLQETQYF
TRBV5-5	many	TRBJ2-4	.	TGTGCCAGCAGCTTTCTACTAGCCAAAAACATTCAGTACTTC	CASSFLLAKNIQYF
TRBV7-2	many	TRBJ2-3	.	TGTGCCAGCAGCTTAGGCGGGAATGTGGGGAATACGCAGTATTTT	CASSLGGNVGNTQYF
TRBV6-4	.	TRBJ2-7	.	TGTGCCAGCAGTGATAGATCCAGGAGACGGACGGCCTCCTACGAGCAGTACTTC	CASSDRSRRRTASYEQYF
TRBV6-1	few	TRBJ1-5	.	TGTGCCAGCAGCAGAGGATGGGGGGCCGATGACCCCCAGCATTTT	CASSRGWGADDPQHF
TRBV3-1	many	TRBJ1-1	.	TGTGCCAGCAGCCTTTCCCCCAGGCCACCCATGAACACTGAAGCTTTCTTT	CASSLSPRPPMNTEAFF
TRBV7-8	many	TRBJ1-5	.	TGTGCCAGCAGCCAACTTTCTCGCAATCAGCCCCAGCATTTT	CASSQLSRNQPQHF
TRBV28	few	TRBJ1-5	.	TGTGCCAGCAGTTTATCAGGGTTCAATCAGCCCCAGCATTTT	CASSLSGFNQPQHF